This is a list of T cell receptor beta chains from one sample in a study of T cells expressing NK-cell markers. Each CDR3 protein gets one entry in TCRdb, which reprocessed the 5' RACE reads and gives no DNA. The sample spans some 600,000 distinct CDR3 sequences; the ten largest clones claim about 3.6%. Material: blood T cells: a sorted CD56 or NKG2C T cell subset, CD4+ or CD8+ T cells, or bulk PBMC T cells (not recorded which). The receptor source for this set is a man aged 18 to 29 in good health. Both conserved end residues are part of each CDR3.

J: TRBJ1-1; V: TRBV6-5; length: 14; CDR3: CATTIEASSTEAFF
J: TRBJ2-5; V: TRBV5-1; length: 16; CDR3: CASSDPIGVGQETQYF
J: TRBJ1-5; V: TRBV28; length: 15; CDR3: CASRNRVNSNQPQHF
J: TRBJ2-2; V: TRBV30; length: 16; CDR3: CARTRGGTGRTGELFF
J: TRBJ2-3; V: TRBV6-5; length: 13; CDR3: CASSYREQDTQYF
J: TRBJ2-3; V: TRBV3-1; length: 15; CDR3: CASSETSGRTDTQYF
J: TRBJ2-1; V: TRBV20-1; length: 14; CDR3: CSARDYRSNNEQFF
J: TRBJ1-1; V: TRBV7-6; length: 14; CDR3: CASSQGRVNTEAFF
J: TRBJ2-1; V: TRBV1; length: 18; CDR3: CTSSQLPLPGLLSNEQFF
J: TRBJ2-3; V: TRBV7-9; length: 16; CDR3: CASSWMVGGGTDTQYF
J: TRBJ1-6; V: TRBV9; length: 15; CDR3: CASSTTTGYNSPLHF
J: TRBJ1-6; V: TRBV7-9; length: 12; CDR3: CASSLENSPLHF
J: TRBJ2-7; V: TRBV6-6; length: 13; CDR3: CASSYAETDEQYF
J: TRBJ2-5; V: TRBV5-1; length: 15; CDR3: CASSFDSSKEETQYF
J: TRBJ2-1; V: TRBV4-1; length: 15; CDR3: CASSQGSGTYNEQFF
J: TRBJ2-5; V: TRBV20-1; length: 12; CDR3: CSAGGQGETQYF
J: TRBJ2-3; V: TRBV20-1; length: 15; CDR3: CSATRLAGSTDTQYF
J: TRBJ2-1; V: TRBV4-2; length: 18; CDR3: CASSQETPTSGNYNEQFF
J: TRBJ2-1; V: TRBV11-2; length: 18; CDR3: CASSLGVAGPYSYNEQFF
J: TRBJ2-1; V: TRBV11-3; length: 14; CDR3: CASSPHLSGSEQFF
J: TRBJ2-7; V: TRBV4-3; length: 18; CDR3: CASSQGRTGRGSPYEQYF
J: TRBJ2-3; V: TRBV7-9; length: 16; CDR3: CASSPRQEASTDTQYF
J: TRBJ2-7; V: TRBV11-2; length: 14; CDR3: CASSLIRGTYEQYF
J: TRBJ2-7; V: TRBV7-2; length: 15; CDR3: CASSQEVLGGYEQYF
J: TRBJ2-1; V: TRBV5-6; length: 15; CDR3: CASSRGKKMADEQFF